This T cell receptor beta chain is drawn from a study of preoperative IRX-2 immunotherapy in early breast cancer. As to treatment: preoperative locoregional IRX-2 cytokine immunotherapy. The CDR3 consists of 10 residues. The germline V gene has CDR1 MNHEY and CDR2 SVGAGI. Trimming pared 9 bases from V and 5 bases from J, leaving 7 bases between. Profiling relied on immunoSEQ multiplex PCR, and the TCRdb table lists in-frame clones only, not all of them. The sample contains roughly 25,000 clones, 85% to 90% of which appear only once. Source: tumor tissue, taken after IRX-2 immunotherapy. This receptor was taken from a human donor with breast cancer. This chain links TRBV6-5 with TRBJ1-2; a possible D gene is TRBD1 (6 bases). CDR3 DNA: TGTGCCAGGCAGGGGTATGGCTACACCTTC. This translates into CARQGYGYTF.